The 29 T cell receptor beta chains listed next were all sequenced from one sample in a study of identical twins. TCRdb fed the 5' RACE reads into MiXCR, producing one record per CDR3 protein. The data hold 500,000 or so distinct CDR3 sequences, with 13% to 15% observed a single time. Separately, the same data were catalogued under a study of yellow fever vaccine responses in identical twins.

The sample comprised CD4+ T cells sorted from blood. These receptors came from a woman younger than 35 in good health.

This clonotype has a handful of counts. The chain combines TRBV12-3 or TRBV12-4 with TRBJ1-5; 7 positions agree with TRBD1. Losses at the gene ends were 6 bases for V and 6 bases for J; bases not matched to a gene: 5. CDR3 length: 13 amino acids. The CDR3 protein is CASRGQWGQPQHF. DNA of the CDR3: TGTGCCAGCAGGGGACAGTGGGGTCAGCCCCAGCATTTT.

The J gene is TRBJ1-1, the V gene TRBV20-1; tentatively, D is TRBD1 (6 bases). CDR1 is DFQATT, CDR2 SNEGSKA, per germline (reference sequence). The CDR3 totals 11 residues. V was pared by 5 bases and J by 10 bases, with 14 bases between. The CDR3 reads CSAQGQAGAFF. The DNA for the CDR3 is TGCAGTGCTCAGGGGCAGGCCGGAGCTTTCTTT.

This chain joins TRBV4-3 and TRBJ2-1; TRBD1 aligns across 8 bases. This CDR3 is built from 16 residues. CDR1 is LGHNA and CDR2 is YSLEER in the germline V gene. V shed 7 bases, J shed 3 bases, and the junction held 11 bases outside the gene matches. CDR3 nucleotide sequence: TGCGCCAGCACCGAAGGGGCGGGGACAGGCTACAATGAGCAGTTCTTC. Translated, it gives CASTEGAGTGYNEQFF.

The chain has TRBV25-1 and TRBJ2-4; 10 nucleotides line up with TRBD1. CDR3 length: 14 amino acids. Germline V gene sequence: CDR1 MGHDK, CDR2 SYGVNS. V lost 6 bases and J lost 9; bases outside the gene matches: 8. DNA of the CDR3: TGTGCCAGCAGAGGACAGGGGGTTTCTCTCATTCAGTACTTC. This gives the protein CASRGQGVSLIQYF.

The chain links TRBV5-4 to TRBJ2-5, with TRBD1 as a possible D gene (6 bases). The germline V and J ends were trimmed by 5 bases and 1 base, with 12 bases remaining between them. Germline V lookup: CDR1 SGHNT, CDR2 YYREEE (reference sequence). The CDR3 is made up of 14 amino acids. This CDR3 reads CASRVQGPQETQYF. The CDR3, as DNA: TGTGCCAGCAGGGTACAGGGTCCCCAAGAGACCCAGTACTTC.

This clonotype was counted between two and nine times. The V gene is TRBV29-1, the J gene TRBJ1-4; TRBD1 aligns across 10 bases. V dropped 1 base and J dropped 7; count of bases not matched to a gene: 6. The CDR3 is 15 amino acids. Germline-derived CDR1 and CDR2 are SQVTM and ANQGSEA. The DNA of the CDR3 is TGCAGCGTTGAAGGGGGACGGACAGGGGGTGAAAAACTGTTTTTT. This gives the protein CSVEGGRTGGEKLFF.

The rearrangement links TRBV6-1 to TRBJ1-5; D might be TRBD1 (6 bases). Germline V gene data show CDR1 as MNHNS and CDR2 as SASEGT. Trimming removed 7 bases at V and 2 bases at J, with 18 bases between. The CDR3 sequence is 16 residues long. As DNA, the CDR3 is TGTGCCAGCATGACAGGCCTGGAACTGGGCAATCAGCCCCAGCATTTT. Its protein product is CASMTGLELGNQPQHF.

There are a few counts of this clonotype. The rearrangement joins TRBV9 to TRBJ2-7; TRBD2 might be the D (5 bases). Germline CDR1 and CDR2: SGDLS and YYNGEE. The CDR3 totals 14 residues. V was clipped by 0 bases and J by 7 bases, with 14 bases between them. The CDR3: CASSVGRGIGEQYF. The CDR3 coding sequence is TGTGCCAGCAGCGTAGGCCGGGGAATAGGGGAGCAGTACTTC.

In its sample, this clonotype was seen a few times. CDR3 loop: CASSQVVGQVNEQYF. The CDR3 DNA reads as TGTGCCAGCAGCCAAGTGGTGGGGCAGGTCAACGAGCAGTACTTC. This chain uses TRBV4-2 with TRBJ2-7; maybe TRBD1 (5 bases). This CDR3 is built from 15 residues. Germline V lookup: CDR1 LGHNA, CDR2 YNFKEQ. V lost 1 base and J lost 5, with 15 bases in between.

This clonotype appeared a few times. CDR3 amino acids: CASSKGQLAGSDEQYF. In nucleotides, the CDR3 is TGTGCCAGCAGTAAAGGACAGCTAGCGGGAAGCGACGAGCAGTACTTC. The rearrangement joins TRBV3-1 to TRBJ2-7, with 9 bases matching TRBD2. This CDR3 region has 16 residues. The germline V gene has CDR1 LGHDT and CDR2 YNNKEL (reference sequence). After removal of 6 bases from V and 5 bases from J, the junction contained 14 bases not matched to a gene.

The rearrangement links TRBV7-2 to TRBJ2-3, with D perhaps matching TRBD2 (7 bases). CDR3 size: 16 residues. CDR1 is SGHTA, CDR2 FQGNSA, per germline. Trimming took 5 bases from V and 8 from J, leaving 23 bases between them. The DNA for the CDR3 is TGTGCCAGCAGCACACGGAGAAATAGAGGGGGGGGTACGCAGTATTTT. It is translated as CASSTRRNRGGGTQYF.

The rearrangement joins TRBV7-9 to TRBJ1-1; the match to TRBD1 covers 9 bases. With 4 bases clipped from V and 8 bases from J, the junction kept 5 bases outside the gene matches. The germline V gene encodes CDR1 SEHNR and CDR2 FQNEAQ (reference sequence). CDR3 length: 13 amino acids. Written as DNA, the CDR3 is TGTGCCAGCAGCTCCAACAGGGGGCAGGAAGCTTTCTTT. It translates to CASSSNRGQEAFF.

This clonotype was seen only a few times. This chain connects TRBV5-1 to TRBJ2-2; 7 nucleotides agree with TRBD1. Germline V gene sequence: CDR1 SGHRS, CDR2 YFSETQ. Trimming removed 5 bases from V and 2 bases from J; junction bases left unmatched: 9. CDR3 length equals 16 residues. The CDR3 loop reads CASRDAGGRNTGELFF. In DNA form, the CDR3 reads TGCGCCAGCAGGGACGCAGGGGGTCGTAACACCGGGGAGCTGTTTTTT.

CDR3 sequence (DNA): TGTGCCAGCAGTTCCCTAGCGGGAGAAGATACGCAGTATTTT. Protein sequence: CASSSLAGEDTQYF. The chain links TRBV6-2 or TRBV6-3 to TRBJ2-3, with 10 bases that match TRBD2. The CDR3 sequence is 14 residues long. With 4 bases clipped from V and 5 bases from J, the junction kept 3 bases outside the gene matches. CDR1 is MNHEY and CDR2 is SVGEGT in the germline V gene.

This clonotype was recorded many times. The chain couples TRBV5-1 to TRBJ2-7; D unclear. The germline V and J ends were trimmed by 5 bases and 2 bases, with 11 bases remaining between them. Germline V lookup: CDR1 SGHRS, CDR2 YFSETQ. This CDR3 spans 13 amino acids. CDR3 sequence (DNA): TGCGCCAGCAGTCTCGCCCCTACCTACGAGCAGTACTTC. This sequence encodes CASSLAPTYEQYF. Together with reference TRBV5-1 and TRBJ2-7, the CDR3 gives the full variable domain: KAGVTQTPRYLIKTRGQQVTLSCSPISGHRSVSWYQQTPGQGLQFLFEYFSETQRNKGNFPGRFSGRQFSNSRSEMNVSTLELGDSALYLCASSLAPTYEQYFGPGTRLTVT.

This clonotype was counted many times. V and J are TRBV5-1 and TRBJ2-2, with 7 bases lining up with TRBD1. This CDR3 has 14 amino acids. V lost 3 bases, J lost 6 bases, and 5 bases stayed unmatched. Germline CDR1 and CDR2: SGHRS and YFSETQ. CDR3 sequence (DNA): TGCGCCAGCAGCTGGGGACAGAGCGCCGGGGAGCTGTTTTTT. The encoded protein is CASSWGQSAGELFF.

The chain is built from TRBV12-3 or TRBV12-4 and TRBJ2-3; D is unresolved. The CDR3 has 12 residues. The V end was cut by 1 base, the J end by 6 bases, with 5 bases between. CDR3 in amino acids: CASSLVKDTQYF. For the CDR3, the DNA is TGTGCCAGCAGTTTAGTTAAGGATACGCAGTATTTT.

V and J are TRBV20-1 and TRBJ2-5; 10 bases align to TRBD2. Germline loops: CDR1 DFQATT, CDR2 SNEGSKA (reference sequence). The CDR3 covers 15 residues. Trimming at V came to 2 bases and at J to 3 bases, leaving 6 bases not matched to a gene. CDR3 sequence reads: CSARRTSGDKETQYF. CDR3 DNA sequence: TGCAGTGCTAGACGTACTAGCGGGGACAAAGAGACCCAGTACTTC.

The chain carries TRBV14 and TRBJ1-2, with TRBD1 as a possible D gene (5 bases). V was trimmed by 0 bases and J by 4 bases, leaving 6 bases between them. The CDR3 runs to 13 residues. Germline V gene lookup returns CDR1 SGHDN and CDR2 FVKESK. The chain's CDR3 is CASSQDRAYGYTF. The CDR3 nucleotides read TGTGCCAGCAGCCAAGACAGGGCCTATGGCTACACCTTC.

The rearrangement joins TRBV12-3 or TRBV12-4 to TRBJ2-3; no firm D call. Trimming took 1 base from V and 0 from J, leaving 5 bases between them. CDR3 length: 14 residues. The CDR3: CASSLDISTDTQYF. DNA of the CDR3: TGTGCCAGCAGTTTAGATATCAGCACAGATACGCAGTATTTT.

This clonotype was seen a few times. V gene TRBV5-1 combines with J gene TRBJ2-7, with 10 bases matching TRBD1. The CDR3 runs 14 residues. V was clipped by 7 bases and J by 4 bases; unmatched bases: 8. CDR1 and CDR2 from the germline V gene are SGHRS and YFSETQ. CDR3 sequence: CASCDGDRGYEQYF. The CDR3 region has the DNA TGCGCCAGCTGTGACGGGGACAGGGGTTACGAGCAGTACTTC.

This clonotype was counted a few times. The CDR3 is CASTRGPPNYGYTF. As DNA, the CDR3 is TGTGCCAGCACCCGAGGCCCCCCTAACTATGGCTACACCTTC. The chain joins TRBV28 to TRBJ1-2; no reliable D call. The V end lost 7 bases, the J end lost 0 bases, and 12 bases lay between the germline ends. Per the germline V gene, CDR1 is MDHEN and CDR2 is SYDVKM. This CDR3 is built from 14 residues.

This clonotype was observed many times. The V gene is TRBV6-5, the J gene TRBJ2-7, with D maybe TRBD1 (6 bases). Germline lookup yields CDR1 MNHEY and CDR2 SVGAGI. The CDR3 loop spans 15 amino acids. V gave up 4 bases and J gave up 1 base, with 14 bases separating them. Written as DNA, the CDR3 is TGTGCCAGCAGTTCAAGGACAGTTGGTTCCTACGAGCAGTACTTC. Translating it yields CASSSRTVGSYEQYF.

The chain combines TRBV7-2 with TRBJ1-4; 9 nucleotides line up with TRBD1. In germline, CDR1 is SGHTA, CDR2 FQGNSA. The V gene end was trimmed by 4 bases and the J gene end by 5 bases; junction bases not matched to a gene: 5. The CDR3 has 15 amino acids. The chain's CDR3 is CASSYRQGGNEKLFF. As DNA, the CDR3 is TGTGCCAGCAGCTATCGACAGGGGGGGAATGAAAAACTGTTTTTT.

This clonotype appeared many times. The gene calls are TRBV6-1 and TRBJ2-7; no definite D call. The germline V gene encodes CDR1 MNHNS and CDR2 SASEGT. The CDR3 totals 14 residues. Between the trimmed V and J ends, which lost 0 bases and 11 bases, there was a span of 17 bases. The CDR3 reads CASSEARVISEEYF. The DNA for the CDR3 is TGTGCCAGCAGTGAAGCCAGAGTCATCTCAGAAGAGTACTTC.

This chain links TRBV3-1 with TRBJ2-4; D not resolved. The CDR3 totals 16 residues. V was clipped by 1 base and J by 1 base, with 11 bases between them. The V gene's germline CDR1 is LGHDT and CDR2 YNNKEL (reference sequence). The CDR3 loop reads CASSQVLAYAKNIQYF. The CDR3 DNA sequence: TGTGCCAGCAGCCAAGTCTTGGCTTATGCCAAAAACATTCAGTACTTC.

The V and J genes are TRBV10-3 and TRBJ2-7, with TRBD1 matching 8 bases. Per the germline V gene, CDR1 is ENHRY and CDR2 is SYGVKD. The CDR3 has 14 residues. With 6 bases clipped from V and 3 bases from J, the junction kept 7 bases outside the gene matches. The CDR3 nucleotides read TGTGCCATCAGGCTGACAGGGGATAGCTACGAGCAGTACTTC. Translation: CAIRLTGDSYEQYF.

This clonotype was seen only a few times. CDR3 DNA sequence: TGTGCCAGCTCACCAGGGAGCAGCGAGCAGTACTTC. It codes for CASSPGSSEQYF. The V call is TRBV18, the J call TRBJ2-7; D is possibly TRBD2 (5 bases). CDR3 size: 12 residues. The V end lost 2 bases, the J end lost 6 bases, and 8 bases lay between the germline ends. The germline CDR1 and CDR2 sequences are KGHSH and LQKENI.

This clonotype was observed a few times. The chain joins TRBV12-3 or TRBV12-4 to TRBJ2-2, with D possibly TRBD1 on 6 matching bases. The V gene lost 7 bases and the J gene lost 4 bases, with 13 bases spanning the gap. This CDR3 region has 14 residues. As DNA, the CDR3 is TGTGCCAGCAATATAGGACAGATCACCGGGGAGCTGTTTTTT. It yields the protein CASNIGQITGELFF.